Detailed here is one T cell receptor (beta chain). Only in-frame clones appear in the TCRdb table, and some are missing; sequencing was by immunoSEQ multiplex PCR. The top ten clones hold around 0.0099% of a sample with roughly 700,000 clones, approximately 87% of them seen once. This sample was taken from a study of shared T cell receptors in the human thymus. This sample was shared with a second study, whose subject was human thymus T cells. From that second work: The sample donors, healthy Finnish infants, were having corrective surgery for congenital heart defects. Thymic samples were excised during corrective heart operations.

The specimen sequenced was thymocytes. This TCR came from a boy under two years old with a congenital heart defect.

The CDR3 loop reads CSVAPRDSNYGYTF. The CDR3 DNA reads as TGCAGCGTTGCCCCCCGGGACAGTAACTATGGCTACACCTTC. The chain carries TRBV29-1 and TRBJ1-2; TRBD1 matches at 7 bases. With 4 bases clipped from V and 1 base from J, the junction kept 6 bases outside the gene matches. The CDR3 has 14 amino acids. Germline V gene lookup returns CDR1 SQVTM and CDR2 ANQGSEA.